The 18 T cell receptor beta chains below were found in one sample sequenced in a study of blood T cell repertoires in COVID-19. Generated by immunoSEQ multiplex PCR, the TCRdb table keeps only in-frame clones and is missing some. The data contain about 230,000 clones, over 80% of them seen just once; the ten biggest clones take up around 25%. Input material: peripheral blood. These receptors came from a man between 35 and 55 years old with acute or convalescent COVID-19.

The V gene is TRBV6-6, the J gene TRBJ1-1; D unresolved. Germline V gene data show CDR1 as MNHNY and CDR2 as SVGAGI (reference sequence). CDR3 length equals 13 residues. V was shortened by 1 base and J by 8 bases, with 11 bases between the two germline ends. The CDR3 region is CASSYYVGREAFF. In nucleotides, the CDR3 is TGTGCCAGCAGTTACTACGTGGGCCGAGAAGCTTTCTTT.

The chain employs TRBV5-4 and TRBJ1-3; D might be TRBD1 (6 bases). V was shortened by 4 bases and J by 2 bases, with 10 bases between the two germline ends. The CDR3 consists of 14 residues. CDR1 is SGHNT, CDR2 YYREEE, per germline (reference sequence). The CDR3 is CASSRSGAGNTIYF. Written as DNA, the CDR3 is TGTGCCAGCAGCCGGTCAGGGGCTGGAAACACCATATATTTT.

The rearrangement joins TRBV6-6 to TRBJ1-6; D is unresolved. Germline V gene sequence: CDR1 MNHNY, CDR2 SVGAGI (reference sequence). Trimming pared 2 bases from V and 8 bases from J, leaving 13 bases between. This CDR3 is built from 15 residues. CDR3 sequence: CASSYLGASDSPLHF. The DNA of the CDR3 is TGTGCCAGCAGTTACCTAGGTGCCTCCGATTCACCCCTCCACTTT.

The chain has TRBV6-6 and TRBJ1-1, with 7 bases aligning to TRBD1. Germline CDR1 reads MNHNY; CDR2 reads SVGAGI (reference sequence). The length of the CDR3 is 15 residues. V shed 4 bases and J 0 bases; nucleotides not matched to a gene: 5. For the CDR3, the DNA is TGTGCCAGCAGTTCCAAACAGGGGATGAACACTGAAGCTTTCTTT. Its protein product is CASSSKQGMNTEAFF.

The CDR3 loop reads CATSRDVTGKLFF. In DNA form, the CDR3 reads TGTGCCACCAGCAGAGATGTAACGGGAAAACTGTTTTTT. This rearrangement joins TRBV15 to TRBJ1-4; D ambiguous. CDR3 length: 13 residues. Trimming pared 0 bases from V and 10 bases from J, leaving 9 bases between. Germline V gene data show CDR1 as LNHNV and CDR2 as YYDKDF (reference sequence).

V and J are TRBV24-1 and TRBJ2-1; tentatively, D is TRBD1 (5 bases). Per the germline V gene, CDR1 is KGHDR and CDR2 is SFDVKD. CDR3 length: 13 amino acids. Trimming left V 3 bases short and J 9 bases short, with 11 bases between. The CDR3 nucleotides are TGTGCCACCAGTGATAGCTGGGGCGGTGAGCAGTTCTTC. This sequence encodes CATSDSWGGEQFF.

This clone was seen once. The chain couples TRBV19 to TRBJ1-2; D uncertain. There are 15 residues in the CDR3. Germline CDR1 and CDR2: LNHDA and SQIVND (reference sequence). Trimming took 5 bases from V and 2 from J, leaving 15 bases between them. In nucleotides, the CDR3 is TGTGCCAGTAGTCTCCGGGAATCCGAAAACTATGGCTACACCTTC. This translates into CASSLRESENYGYTF.

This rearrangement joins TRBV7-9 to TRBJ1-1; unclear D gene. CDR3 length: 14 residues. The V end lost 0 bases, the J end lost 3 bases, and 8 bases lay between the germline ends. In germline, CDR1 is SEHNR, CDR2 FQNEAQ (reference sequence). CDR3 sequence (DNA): TGTGCCAGCAGCTTAGCGGCGGAGTACACTGAAGCTTTCTTT. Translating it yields CASSLAAEYTEAFF.

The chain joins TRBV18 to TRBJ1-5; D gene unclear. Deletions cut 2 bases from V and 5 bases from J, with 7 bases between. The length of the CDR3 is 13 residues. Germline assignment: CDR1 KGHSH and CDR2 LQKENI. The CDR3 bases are TGTGCCAGCTCACCAGTGGAGGATCAGCCCCAGCATTTT. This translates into CASSPVEDQPQHF.

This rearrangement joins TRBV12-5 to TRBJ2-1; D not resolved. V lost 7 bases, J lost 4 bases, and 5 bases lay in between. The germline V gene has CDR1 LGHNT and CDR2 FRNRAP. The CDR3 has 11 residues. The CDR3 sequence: CASERYNEQFF. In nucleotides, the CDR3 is TGTGCTAGTGAACGGTACAATGAGCAGTTCTTC.

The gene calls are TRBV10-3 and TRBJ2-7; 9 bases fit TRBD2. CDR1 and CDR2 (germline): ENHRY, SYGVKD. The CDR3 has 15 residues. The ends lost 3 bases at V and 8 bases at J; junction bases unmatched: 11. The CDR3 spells CAISDGGRASEKQYF. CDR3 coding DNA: TGTGCCATCAGTGACGGCGGGAGGGCCTCGGAGAAGCAGTACTTC.

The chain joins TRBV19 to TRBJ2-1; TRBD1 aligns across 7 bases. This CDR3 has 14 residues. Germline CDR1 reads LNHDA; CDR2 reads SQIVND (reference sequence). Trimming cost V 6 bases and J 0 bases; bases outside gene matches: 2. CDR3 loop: CASRQGPSYNEQFF. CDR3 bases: TGTGCCAGTAGACAGGGGCCCTCCTACAATGAGCAGTTCTTC.

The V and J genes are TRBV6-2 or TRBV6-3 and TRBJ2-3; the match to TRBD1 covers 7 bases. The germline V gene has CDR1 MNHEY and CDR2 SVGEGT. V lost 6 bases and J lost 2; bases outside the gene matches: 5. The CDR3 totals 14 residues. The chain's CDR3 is CASSSRGFTDTQYF. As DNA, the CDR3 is TGTGCCAGCAGCTCCAGGGGGTTCACAGATACGCAGTATTTT.

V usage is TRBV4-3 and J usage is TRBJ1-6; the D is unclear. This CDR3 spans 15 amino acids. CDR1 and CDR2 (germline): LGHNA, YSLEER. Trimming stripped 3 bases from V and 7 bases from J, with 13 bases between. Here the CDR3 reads CASSQGGALNSPLHF. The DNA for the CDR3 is TGCGCCAGCAGCCAGGGAGGAGCCCTGAATTCACCCCTCCACTTT.

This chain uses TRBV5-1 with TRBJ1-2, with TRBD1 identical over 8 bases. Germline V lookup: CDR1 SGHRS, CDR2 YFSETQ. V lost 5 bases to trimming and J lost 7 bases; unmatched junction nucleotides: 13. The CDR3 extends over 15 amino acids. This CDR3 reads CASRLDRGSLIGYTF. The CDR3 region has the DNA TGCGCCAGCAGACTAGACAGGGGAAGTTTGATTGGCTACACCTTC.

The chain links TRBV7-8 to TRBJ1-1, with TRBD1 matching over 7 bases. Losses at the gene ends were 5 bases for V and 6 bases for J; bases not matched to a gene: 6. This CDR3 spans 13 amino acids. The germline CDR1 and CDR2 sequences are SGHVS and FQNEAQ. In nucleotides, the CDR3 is TGTGCCAGCAGCCTCGGTCAGGGGGCTGAAGCTTTCTTT. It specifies CASSLGQGAEAFF.

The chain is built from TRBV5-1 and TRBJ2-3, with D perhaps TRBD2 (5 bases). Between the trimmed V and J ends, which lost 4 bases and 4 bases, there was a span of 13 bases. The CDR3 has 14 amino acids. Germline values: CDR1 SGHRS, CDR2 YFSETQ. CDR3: CASSPGLIADTQYF. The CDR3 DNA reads TGCGCCAGCAGCCCAGGACTGATCGCAGATACGCAGTATTTT.

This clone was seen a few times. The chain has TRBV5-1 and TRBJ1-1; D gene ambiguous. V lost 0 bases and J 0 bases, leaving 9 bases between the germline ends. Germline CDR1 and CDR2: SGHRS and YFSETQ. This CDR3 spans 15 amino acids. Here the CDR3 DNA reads TGCGCCAGCAGCTTGGAACAGAGGGTGAACACTGAAGCTTTCTTT. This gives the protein CASSLEQRVNTEAFF.